This paragraph covers one TCR beta chain sequence. What it recognizes is unknown. CDR3 size: 16 residues. The germline V and J ends were trimmed by 5 bases and 5 bases, with 18 bases remaining between them. The germline gives CDR1 MDHEN, CDR2 SYDVKM. The sample is drawn from a study of cytomegalovirus exposure and HLA in healthy donors. Whole-study results and caveats: Overall, approximately 150 TCR beta chains were annotated as cytomegalovirus-associated. A few of the chains that were CMV-associated were confirmed in vitro to be specific for CMV antigens. High specificity and sensitivity for cytomegalovirus status were reported for the classifier. Within the 90 to 150 validation repertoires, first-cohort TCR clusters tended to co-occur, according to a later analysis.

The table came from immunoSEQ multiplex PCR; TCRdb's copy has only in-frame clones and leaves some out. Of approximately 230,000 clones listed, 87% are singletons. Input material: PBMCs. The chain combines TRBV28 with TRBJ1-4, with D hard to call. The TCR sequence derives from a man aged 18 to 30 in good health and CMV-seropositive. CDR3 in DNA: TGTGCCAGCAGTGGGTTAAGGGTGATGCGGAATGAAAAACTGTTTTTT. It encodes CASSGLRVMRNEKLFF.